Each of the 11 T cell receptor beta chains below was sequenced from the same sample in a study of cytomegalovirus exposure and HLA in healthy donors listed by TCRdb under 2017. The receptor library was made with the immunoSEQ multiplex PCR assay. The multiplex PCR relied on a mix of 60 forward primers for TCR Vbeta segments and 13 reverse primers for TCR Jbeta segments. Imported from immuneACCESS, the table was reduced by TCRdb to in-frame sequences with V and J called. These copies leave out some clones; in studies compared against another copy, an unresolved V gene accounts for under half, and the cause of the remainder is not known. The sample data list over 120,000 clones, and around a tenth of these were observed just once. The ten biggest clones cover about 1.9% of the sample. Material: PBMCs. The receptors were sampled from a man in his forties or fifties in good health and CMV-seronegative.

The rearrangement uses TRBV27 and TRBJ2-2; a weak D match, TRBD1 (6 bases). This CDR3 spans 13 amino acids. Between the trimmed V and J ends, which lost 6 bases and 6 bases, there was a span of 11 bases. CDR1 is MNHEY and CDR2 is SMNVEV in the germline V gene (reference sequence). CDR3 protein: CASSQGWSGELFF. The CDR3 nucleotides read TGTGCCAGCAGCCAGGGGTGGTCCGGGGAGCTGTTTTTT.

This chain uses TRBV9 with TRBJ2-2; 7 bases line up with TRBD2. The V and J ends lost 0 bases and 5 bases, in that order; junction bases with no gene match: 1. This CDR3 comprises 14 residues. The germline gives CDR1 SGDLS, CDR2 YYNGEE. In DNA, the CDR3 is TGTGCCAGCAGCGTAGCCGGGGGGACCGGGGAGCTGTTTTTT. This gives the protein CASSVAGGTGELFF. Drawing the rest from reference TRBV9 and TRBJ2-2, the complete variable domain is DSGVTQTPKHLITATGQRVTLRCSPRSGDLSVYWYQQSLDQGLQFLIQYYNGEERAKGNILERFSAQQFPDLHSELNLSSLELGDSALYFCASSVAGGTGELFFGEGSRLTVL.

The chain is built from TRBV7-2 and TRBJ2-3, with TRBD2 matching 14 bases. The CDR3 extends over 17 amino acids. Per the germline V gene, CDR1 is SGHTA and CDR2 is FQGNSA. The V and J ends lost 0 bases and 4 bases, in that order; junction bases with no gene match: 3. The CDR3 protein is CASSLAWTSGRPDTQYF. CDR3 bases: TGTGCCAGCAGCTTAGCTTGGACTAGCGGGAGGCCAGATACGCAGTATTTT.

In this sample, this clone turned up a few times. The gene calls are TRBV11-3 and TRBJ1-1, with a weak D call TRBD1 (5 bases). Germline-derived CDR1 and CDR2 are SGHNT and YENEEA. V lost 5 bases, J lost 3 bases, and 13 bases lay in between. The length of the CDR3 is 14 residues. The CDR3 bases are TGTGCCAGCAGCACAAGGGGTAGGGACACTGAAGCTTTCTTT. This encodes CASSTRGRDTEAFF.

This clone was detected a few times. This chain connects TRBV30 to TRBJ2-1; 9 positions match TRBD2. Germline CDR1 reads GTSNPN; CDR2 reads SVGIG (reference sequence). J lost 8 bases, V lost 4 bases, and 6 bases had no gene match. The CDR3 is 13 residues long. CDR3 nucleotide sequence: TGTGCCTGGAATAGGGCGGGGGGGGATGAGCAGTTCTTC. It codes for CAWNRAGGDEQFF.

This clone appeared a few times. CDR3 in amino acids: CASSLGGNYNEQFF. CDR3 nucleotides: TGTGCCAGCAGCCTCGGGGGTAACTACAATGAGCAGTTCTTC. The chain employs TRBV7-3 and TRBJ2-1; a possible D gene is TRBD2 (6 bases). The CDR3 is 14 residues long. Per the germline V gene, CDR1 is SGHTA and CDR2 is FQGTGA. The V and J ends lost 5 bases and 3 bases respectively, with 11 bases between them.

V is TRBV28 and J is TRBJ2-7, with 12 bases fitting TRBD2. Germline V gives CDR1 MDHEN, CDR2 SYDVKM. The V gene end was trimmed by 8 bases and the J gene end by 1 base; junction bases not matched to a gene: 3. The length of the CDR3 is 14 residues. DNA for the CDR3: TGTGCCAGCGGAGGACTAGCGGGATCCTACGAGCAGTACTTC. Translated, it gives CASGGLAGSYEQYF.

This sequence joins TRBV9 and TRBJ2-4; 10 bases line up with TRBD1. This CDR3 region has 16 residues. CDR1 is SGDLS and CDR2 is YYNGEE in the germline V gene. The V gene end was trimmed by 0 bases and the J gene end by 7 bases; junction bases not matched to a gene: 7. In DNA, the CDR3 is TGTGCCAGCAGCGTAGAGGGAGGGACAGGGGCCAACATTCAGTACTTC. Translated: CASSVEGGTGANIQYF.

This clone turned up a few times. The rearrangement uses TRBV11-3 and TRBJ2-1; 8 nucleotides agree with TRBD2. Looked up from germline, CDR1 is SGHNT and CDR2 is YENEEA. The V segment lost 5 bases and the J segment 3 bases; nucleotides outside the gene matches: 6. The CDR3 is 15 amino acids. CDR3 nucleotides: TGTGCCAGCAGCCCCGGGACTAGTCTCTACAATGAGCAGTTCTTC. Amino acid sequence: CASSPGTSLYNEQFF.

This clone was observed a few times. V is TRBV11-2 and J is TRBJ2-5; TRBD2 matches at 12 bases. The CDR3 is 15 amino acids. The germline V gene encodes CDR1 SGHAT and CDR2 FQNNGV. V trimming: 5 bases; J trimming: 5 bases; junction bases outside the gene matches: 6. Here the CDR3 DNA reads TGTGCCAGCAGCCCTAGCGGGGGGGCCCAGGAGACCCAGTACTTC. Residues: CASSPSGGAQETQYF.

This clone has just one count. This chain links TRBV27 with TRBJ2-2; a possible D gene is TRBD2 (5 bases). Trimming took 8 bases from V and 4 from J, leaving 14 bases between them. The CDR3 runs 14 residues. Germline V gene data show CDR1 as MNHEY and CDR2 as SMNVEV (reference sequence). CDR3 sequence reads: CASYGWAGTGELFF. Here the CDR3 DNA reads TGTGCCAGCTACGGATGGGCGGGCACCGGGGAGCTGTTTTTT.